The source of this TCR beta chain is a study of response to subunit inactivated influenza vaccine. Study-wide results and caveats: Each seasonal influenza vaccination recruits few new T cells, the authors suggested.

For this clonotype: What it binds is not known.

TCRdb re-analysed the RT-PCR reads in MiXCR, keeping a single row per CDR3 protein. The sample holds approximately 700,000 distinct CDR3 sequences, about 15% seen once. Germline V gene data show CDR1 as KGHSH and CDR2 as LQKENI. The CDR3 length is 15 residues. Between the trimmed V and J ends, which lost 3 bases and 2 bases, there was a span of 14 bases. This receptor was taken from a man aged 50-60 years who received an inactivated influenza vaccine. The sample was PBMCs from blood, taken roughly 12 days after vaccination. The V and J genes are TRBV18 and TRBJ2-7; D ambiguous. The CDR3 protein is CASSPRPPGPYEQYF. Written as DNA, the CDR3 is TGTGCCAGCTCACCGAGACCTCCCGGGCCCTACGAGCAGTACTTC.